The present T cell receptor (beta chain) was sequenced within a study of blood T cells in healthy people across ages. With regard to this clonotype: Antigen unknown. Sequence at one end of the junction differs from germline and may be a read error.

The CDR3 runs 15 residues. Per the germline V gene, CDR1 is LGHNA and CDR2 is YSLEER. A J-beta primer mix and a sample-barcoded 5' primer were used in a second PCR of roughly 6 to 12 cycles. TCRdb fed the 5' RACE reads into MiXCR, producing one record per CDR3 protein. Among hundreds of thousands of distinct CDR3 sequences listed, around two fifths were seen once. General study points: Naive and antigen-experienced cells could not be conclusively compared, given unsorted PBMCs. Observed TCR beta diversity per million T cells went down as age went up. This fall followed a roughly linear course with age.

The specimen was blood. The genes are TRBV4-3 and TRBJ2-5, with TRBD2 identical over 14 bases. The DNA end is a closer match to TRBJ2-7, so the J assignment may be wrong. This receptor was obtained from a man older than 75 in good health. CDR3 sequence reads: CVSSLGLAGVYEQYF. As DNA, the CDR3 is TGCGTCAGCAGCCTGGGACTAGCGGGAGTCTACGAGCAGTACTTC.